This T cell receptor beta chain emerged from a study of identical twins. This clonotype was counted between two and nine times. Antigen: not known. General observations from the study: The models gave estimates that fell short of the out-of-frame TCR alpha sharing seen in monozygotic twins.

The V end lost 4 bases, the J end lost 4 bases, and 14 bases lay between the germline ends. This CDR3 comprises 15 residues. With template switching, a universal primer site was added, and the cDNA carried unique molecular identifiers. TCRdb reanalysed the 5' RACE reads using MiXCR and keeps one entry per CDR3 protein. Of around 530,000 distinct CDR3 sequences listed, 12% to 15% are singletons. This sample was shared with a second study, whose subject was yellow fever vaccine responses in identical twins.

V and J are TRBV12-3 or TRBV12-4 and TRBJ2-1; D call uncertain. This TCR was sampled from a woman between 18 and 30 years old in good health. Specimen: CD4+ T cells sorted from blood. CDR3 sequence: CASSSQTLKYNEQFF. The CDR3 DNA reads TGTGCCAGCAGTTCTCAGACACTGAAGTACAATGAGCAGTTCTTC.